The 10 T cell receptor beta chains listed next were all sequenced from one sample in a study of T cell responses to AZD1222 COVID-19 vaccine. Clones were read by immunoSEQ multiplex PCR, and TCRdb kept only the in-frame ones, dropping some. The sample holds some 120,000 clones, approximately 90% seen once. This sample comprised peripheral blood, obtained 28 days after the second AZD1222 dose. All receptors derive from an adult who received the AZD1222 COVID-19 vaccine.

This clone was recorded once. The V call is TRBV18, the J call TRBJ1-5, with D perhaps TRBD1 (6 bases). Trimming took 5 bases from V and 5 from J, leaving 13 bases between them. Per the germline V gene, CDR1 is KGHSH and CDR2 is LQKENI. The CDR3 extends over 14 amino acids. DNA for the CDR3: TGTGCCAGCTCAAACCTACAGGGCTATCAGCCCCAGCATTTT. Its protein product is CASSNLQGYQPQHF.

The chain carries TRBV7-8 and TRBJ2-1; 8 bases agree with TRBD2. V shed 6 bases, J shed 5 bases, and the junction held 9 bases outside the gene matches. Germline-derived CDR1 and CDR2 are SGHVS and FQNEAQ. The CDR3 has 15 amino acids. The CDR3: CASRTHGGAHNEQFF. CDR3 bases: TGTGCCAGCAGAACCCACGGGGGGGCCCACAATGAGCAGTTCTTC.

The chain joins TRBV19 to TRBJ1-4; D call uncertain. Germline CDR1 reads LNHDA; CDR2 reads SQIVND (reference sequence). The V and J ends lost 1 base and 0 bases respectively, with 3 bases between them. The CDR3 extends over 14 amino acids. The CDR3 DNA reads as TGTGCCAGTAGTATAGCAGCAACTAATGAAAAACTGTTTTTT. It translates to CASSIAATNEKLFF.

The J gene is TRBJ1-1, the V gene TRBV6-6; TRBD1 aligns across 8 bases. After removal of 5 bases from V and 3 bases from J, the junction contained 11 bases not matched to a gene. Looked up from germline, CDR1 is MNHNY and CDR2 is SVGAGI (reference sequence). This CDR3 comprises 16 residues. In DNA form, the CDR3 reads TGTGCCAGCAGTACCGGACAGGGAACAAGAGACACTGAAGCTTTCTTT. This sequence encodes CASSTGQGTRDTEAFF.

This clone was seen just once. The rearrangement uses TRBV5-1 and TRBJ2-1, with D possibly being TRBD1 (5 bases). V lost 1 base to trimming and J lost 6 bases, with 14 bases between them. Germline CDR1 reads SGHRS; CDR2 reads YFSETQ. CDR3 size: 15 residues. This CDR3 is CASSLQGSWPNEQFF. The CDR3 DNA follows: TGCGCCAGCAGCTTGCAGGGCTCCTGGCCCAATGAGCAGTTCTTC.

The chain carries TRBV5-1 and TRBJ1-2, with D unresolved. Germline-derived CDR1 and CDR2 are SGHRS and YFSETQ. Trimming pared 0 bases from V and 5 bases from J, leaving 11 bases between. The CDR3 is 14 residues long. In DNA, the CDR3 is TGCGCCAGCAGCTTGGATGGGAGTGGTTATGGCTACACCTTC. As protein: CASSLDGSGYGYTF.

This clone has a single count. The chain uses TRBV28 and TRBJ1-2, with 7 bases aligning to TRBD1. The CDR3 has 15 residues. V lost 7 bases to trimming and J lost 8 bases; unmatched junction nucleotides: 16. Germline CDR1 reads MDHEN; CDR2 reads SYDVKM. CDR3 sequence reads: CASTSGTATSRGYTF. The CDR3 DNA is TGTGCCAGCACCTCCGGGACAGCCACTTCGCGGGGCTACACCTTC.

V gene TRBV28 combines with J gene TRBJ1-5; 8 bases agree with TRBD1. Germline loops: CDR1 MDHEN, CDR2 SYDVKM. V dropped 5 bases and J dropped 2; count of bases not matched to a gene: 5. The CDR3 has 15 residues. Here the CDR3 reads CASSLPDRGNQPQHF. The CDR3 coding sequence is TGTGCCAGCAGTCTTCCGGACAGGGGCAATCAGCCCCAGCATTTT.

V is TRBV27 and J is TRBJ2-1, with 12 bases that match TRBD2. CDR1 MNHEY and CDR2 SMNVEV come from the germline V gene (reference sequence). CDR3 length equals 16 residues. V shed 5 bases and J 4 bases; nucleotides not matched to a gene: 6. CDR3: CASSLRTSGTYNEQFF. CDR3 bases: TGTGCCAGCAGTCTCCGGACTAGCGGGACTTACAATGAGCAGTTCTTC.

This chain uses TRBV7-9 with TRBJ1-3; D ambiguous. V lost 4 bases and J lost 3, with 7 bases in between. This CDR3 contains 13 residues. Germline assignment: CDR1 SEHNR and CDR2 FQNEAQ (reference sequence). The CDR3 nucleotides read TGTGCCAGCAGCTACGTCTTTGGAAACACCATATATTTT. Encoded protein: CASSYVFGNTIYF. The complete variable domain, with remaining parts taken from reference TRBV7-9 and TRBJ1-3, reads DTGVSQNPRHKITKRGQNVTFRCDPISEHNRLYWYRQTLGQGPEFLTYFQNEAQLEKSRLLSDRFSAERPKGSFSTLEIQRTEQGDSAMYLCASSYVFGNTIYFGEGSWLTVV.